Below are 11 T cell receptor beta chains sequenced from a single sample in a study of CD8 T cells in ankylosing spondylitis. TCRdb reanalysed the 5' RACE reads using MiXCR and keeps one entry per CDR3 protein. The data hold approximately 240,000 distinct CDR3 sequences, with more than 20% observed a single time. The sequenced sample was blood, either unsorted or a sorted T cell fraction (not recorded which). The receptors were sampled from a male donor with ankylosing spondylitis or in good health (not recorded which).

This clonotype was recorded many times. The chain links TRBV20-1 to TRBJ2-2, with D unresolved. CDR1 DFQATT and CDR2 SNEGSKA come from the germline V gene (reference sequence). V was cut by 7 bases and J by 4 bases, with 13 bases left in between. This CDR3 is built from 13 residues. As DNA, the CDR3 is TGCAGTGGGGGAAAGGACGGCACCGGGGAGCTGTTTTTT. This gives the protein CSGGKDGTGELFF.

The chain joins TRBV29-1 to TRBJ2-3; TRBD2 agrees at 12 bases. The V gene end was trimmed by 6 bases and the J gene end by 4 bases; junction bases not matched to a gene: 5. There are 14 residues in the CDR3. The germline V gene encodes CDR1 SQVTM and CDR2 ANQGSEA. In DNA, the CDR3 is TGCAGCGTGCTAGCGGGGGGGCCCTCAGATACGCAGTATTTT. Protein: CSVLAGGPSDTQYF.

This clonotype was detected only a few times. The CDR3 DNA is TGCAGCGTTGTTAGCGGGGGGGCCCGGGAGCAGTTCTTC. Amino acids: CSVVSGGAREQFF. The V gene is TRBV29-1, the J gene TRBJ2-1; 11 nucleotides agree with TRBD2. Unmatched junction bases numbered 6, after V lost 4 bases and J lost 10 bases. The germline V gene has CDR1 SQVTM and CDR2 ANQGSEA. CDR3 length: 13 amino acids.

This clonotype has only a few counts. This chain joins TRBV2 and TRBJ2-5; D might be TRBD1 (6 bases). Germline-derived CDR1 and CDR2 are SNHLY and FYNNEI. Trimming took off 8 bases at V and 5 bases at J, with 15 bases between the two ends. The CDR3 runs 13 residues. The CDR3 protein is CASHEGVMETQYF. For the CDR3, the DNA is TGTGCCAGCCATGAGGGGGTTATGGAGACCCAGTACTTC.

The J gene is TRBJ2-7, the V gene TRBV6-1; unclear D gene. The V gene lost 6 bases and the J gene lost 4 bases, with 7 bases spanning the gap. The germline V gene encodes CDR1 MNHNS and CDR2 SASEGT. The CDR3 totals 11 residues. The CDR3 protein is CASRDDYEQYF. The CDR3 region has the DNA TGTGCCAGCAGGGATGATTACGAGCAGTACTTC.

This clonotype was detected many times. The J gene is TRBJ2-5, the V gene TRBV10-3, with D possibly matching TRBD1 (6 bases). The length of the CDR3 is 13 residues. With 4 bases removed from V and 2 bases from J, the gap between germline ends came to 8 bases. Germline CDR1 reads ENHRY; CDR2 reads SYGVKD. DNA of the CDR3: TGTGCCATCAGTGGGACAGATCAAGAGACCCAGTACTTC. This encodes CAISGTDQETQYF.

In this sample, this clonotype turned up a few times. This chain connects TRBV10-3 to TRBJ2-3; D remains unclear. Germline V CDR1 and CDR2: ENHRY, SYGVKD. The CDR3 extends over 12 amino acids. Trimming took off 9 bases at V and 2 bases at J, with 9 bases between the two ends. Here the CDR3 DNA reads TGTGCCATAGCCATCCACACAGATACGCAGTATTTT. The encoded protein is CAIAIHTDTQYF.

This clonotype was found a few times. This chain joins TRBV20-1 and TRBJ1-5, with a weak D call TRBD1 (5 bases). Trimming left V 5 bases short and J 1 base short, with 15 bases between. Looked up from germline, CDR1 is DFQATT and CDR2 is SNEGSKA (reference sequence). There are 15 residues in the CDR3. This CDR3 reads CSAGRTLGSNQPQHF. CDR3 bases: TGCAGTGCTGGAAGGACACTTGGGAGCAATCAGCCCCAGCATTTT.

This chain uses TRBV10-2 with TRBJ2-3, with TRBD2 matching over 9 bases. Losses at the gene ends were 6 bases for V and 2 bases for J; bases not matched to a gene: 6. Germline loops: CDR1 WSHSY, CDR2 SAAADI. The CDR3 spans 15 residues. The CDR3 sequence: CASRASGAITDTQYF. DNA of the CDR3: TGCGCCAGCAGGGCTAGCGGGGCGATCACAGATACGCAGTATTTT.

The V and J genes are TRBV20-1 and TRBJ2-1, with 14 positions matching TRBD2. Germline values: CDR1 DFQATT, CDR2 SNEGSKA (reference sequence). Germline trimming cut 6 bases from V and 8 bases from J; bases unmatched to any gene: 12. The CDR3 length is 16 residues. CDR3 sequence reads: CSAYGTSGGSFHEQFF. CDR3 DNA sequence: TGCAGTGCCTATGGGACTAGCGGGGGTTCCTTTCATGAGCAGTTCTTC.

Ten or more counts support this clonotype. The rearrangement joins TRBV7-8 to TRBJ2-3, with unresolved D. Trimming took 1 base from V and 0 from J, leaving 8 bases between them. Per germline, CDR1 SGHVS and CDR2 FQNEAQ. The CDR3 totals 15 residues. This CDR3 is CASSLELPSTDTQYF. The CDR3 DNA follows: TGTGCCAGCAGCTTAGAACTCCCTAGCACAGATACGCAGTATTTT.